This entry lists 28 T cell receptor beta chains sequenced from one sample in a study of cytomegalovirus exposure and HLA in healthy donors. A multiplex PCR was run with 60 Vbeta primers and 13 Jbeta primers. Repertoires were generated with immunoSEQ multiplex PCR, while TCRdb's copy carries only in-frame clones and drops some. The sample has 150,000 to 160,000 clones; under 85% are singletons. Material: PBMCs. The receptors originated from a man aged 18 to 30 in good health and CMV-seronegative.

As concerns this clone: The junction departs from the called germline gene at one end, perhaps through a read error. The V gene is TRBV14, the J gene TRBJ2-4; D not certain. The CDR3 loop spans 14 amino acids. Germline CDR1 reads SGHDN; CDR2 reads FVKESK. CDR3 nucleotide sequence: TGTGCCAGCAGCCAAGATTTAGACACAAACAGTCAGTACTTC. It is translated as CASSQDLDTNSQYF.

The chain is built from TRBV2 and TRBJ1-1, with 8 bases fitting TRBD1. The J segment lost 1 base and the V segment lost 6 bases, leaving 7 bases of the junction unmatched. The germline V gene encodes CDR1 SNHLY and CDR2 FYNNEI. The length of the CDR3 is 15 residues. The CDR3 DNA follows: TGTGCCAGCAGACCCGACAGGGGACGGAACACTGAAGCTTTCTTT. Protein: CASRPDRGRNTEAFF.

The V call is TRBV11-2, the J call TRBJ2-5; D possibly corresponds to TRBD2 (5 bases). The germline CDR1 and CDR2 sequences are SGHAT and FQNNGV. V lost 1 base and J lost 6, with 9 bases in between. The CDR3 contains 13 residues. The CDR3 nucleotides read TGTGCCAGCAGCTTAGGTGAGGGCCAGACCCAGTACTTC. Translated: CASSLGEGQTQYF.

This rearrangement joins TRBV12-2 to TRBJ1-1; the DNA was not compared with TRBD1, the D call given in the table. TRBV12-2 is recorded as a pseudogene. The CDR3 has 17 residues. In DNA form, the CDR3 reads TGTGCAAGTCGCCAGACCGGGACAGGGGTGTCGGACACTGAAGCTTTCTTT. Translating it yields CASRQTGTGVSDTEAFF.

The table lists this clone with a few counts. V is TRBV2 and J is TRBJ1-4; no reliable D call. CDR1 is SNHLY, CDR2 FYNNEI, per germline. Trimming removed 4 bases from V and 5 bases from J, with 14 bases in between. The CDR3 covers 15 residues. The CDR3 DNA is TGTGCCAGCAGTGTCAGTCACCTTAGCAATGAAAAACTGTTTTTT. Translating gives CASSVSHLSNEKLFF.

The chain combines TRBV6-1 with TRBJ1-5, with 9 positions matching TRBD1. Germline values: CDR1 MNHNS, CDR2 SASEGT. The CDR3 contains 13 residues. V shed 10 bases and J 5 bases; nucleotides not matched to a gene: 6. This CDR3 reads CATRDRVYQPQHF. The CDR3 bases are TGTGCCACCCGGGACAGGGTGTATCAGCCCCAGCATTTT.

This rearrangement joins TRBV28 to TRBJ1-6; no definite D call. The CDR3 spans 13 residues. The V gene's germline CDR1 is MDHEN and CDR2 SYDVKM. V was pared by 6 bases and J by 0 bases, with 3 bases between. The CDR3: CASSLSYNSPLHF. The CDR3 nucleotides read TGTGCCAGCAGCCTCTCCTATAATTCACCCCTCCACTTT.

This clone appeared a single time. V gene TRBV6-6 combines with J gene TRBJ2-3, with 12 bases that match TRBD1. This CDR3 is 16 amino acids long. J lost 2 bases, V lost 7 bases, and 7 bases had no gene match. The germline V gene encodes CDR1 MNHNY and CDR2 SVGAGI (reference sequence). DNA for the CDR3: TGTGCCAGCACCCACCGGGACAGGGGGCCCACAGATACGCAGTATTTT. Its protein is CASTHRDRGPTDTQYF.

This clone was detected only a few times. V and J are TRBV5-1 and TRBJ2-5; 10 bases agree with TRBD1. Germline CDR1 reads SGHRS; CDR2 reads YFSETQ. The CDR3 is 15 residues long. Losses at the gene ends were 4 bases for V and 5 bases for J; bases not matched to a gene: 8. The CDR3 here is CASSLTGGAGETQYF. In DNA form, the CDR3 reads TGCGCCAGCAGCCTGACAGGGGGCGCTGGGGAGACCCAGTACTTC.

The V gene is TRBV2, the J gene TRBJ2-5; D call uncertain. V lost 6 bases and J 8 bases, leaving 16 bases between the germline ends. The CDR3 is 13 residues long. From germline, CDR1 is SNHLY and CDR2 FYNNEI. CDR3: CASRETPAPTQYF. The CDR3 DNA sequence: TGTGCCAGCAGGGAAACTCCCGCCCCCACCCAGTACTTC.

The chain carries TRBV6-5 and TRBJ1-6, with a possible D match to TRBD1 (5 bases). The CDR3 runs 16 residues. CDR1 MNHEY and CDR2 SVGAGI come from the germline V gene. The V end lost 3 bases, the J end lost 7 bases, and 16 bases lay between the germline ends. CDR3: CASSYPPTGGNSPLHF. CDR3 nucleotides: TGTGCCAGCAGTTATCCCCCGACGGGGGGGAATTCACCCCTCCACTTT.

The rearrangement joins TRBV6-1 to TRBJ1-1; 10 positions agree with TRBD1. Looked up from germline, CDR1 is MNHNS and CDR2 is SASEGT. The length of the CDR3 is 13 residues. V was pared by 6 bases and J by 4 bases, with 2 bases of the junction left unmatched. The CDR3 loop is CASRGQGSTEAFF. Here the CDR3 DNA reads TGTGCCAGCAGGGGACAGGGGAGCACTGAAGCTTTCTTT.

This chain links TRBV21-1 with TRBJ2-5; the tabulated D call, TRBD2, remains unverified against the DNA. TRBV21-1 is deemed a pseudogene. This CDR3 has 16 amino acids. This CDR3 is CASSNKKRGAPETQYF. The CDR3 nucleotides read TGTGCCAGCAGCAACAAGAAGCGGGGGGCCCCAGAGACCCAGTACTTC.

The chain has TRBV9 and TRBJ2-5, with a tentative D call TRBD2 (6 bases). Germline V gene lookup returns CDR1 SGDLS and CDR2 YYNGEE. The CDR3 extends over 13 amino acids. V dropped 4 bases and J dropped 2 bases, with 9 bases sitting between them. The CDR3 loop is CASSPREQETQYF. DNA of the CDR3: TGTGCCAGCAGCCCCCGGGAGCAAGAGACCCAGTACTTC.

J is TRBJ2-3 and V is TRBV6-5; D is ambiguous. V lost 6 bases and J 4 bases, leaving 17 bases between the germline ends. Per germline, CDR1 MNHEY and CDR2 SVGAGI. The length of the CDR3 is 15 residues. The CDR3 DNA sequence: TGTGCCAGCAGACCTACATACTCCCAGGCAGATACGCAGTATTTT. This translates into CASRPTYSQADTQYF.

This clone showed up just once. V is TRBV4-3 and J is TRBJ2-7; possible D gene TRBD1, 6 bases. Germline V lookup: CDR1 LGHNA, CDR2 YSLEER. With 0 bases removed from V and 6 bases from J, the gap between germline ends came to 15 bases. CDR3 length: 15 residues. CDR3 in amino acids: CASSQEFHIRGEQYF. For the CDR3, the DNA is TGCGCCAGCAGCCAAGAATTTCATATCAGGGGCGAGCAGTACTTC.

The V call is TRBV6-1, the J call TRBJ1-4; TRBD1 matches at 8 bases. J gave up 9 bases and V 2 bases, and 11 bases lay outside the gene matches. This CDR3 spans 16 amino acids. Germline V gene lookup returns CDR1 MNHNS and CDR2 SASEGT. The CDR3 loop is CASSEWHGQGAQKLFF. The CDR3 coding sequence is TGTGCCAGCAGTGAATGGCATGGGCAGGGGGCGCAAAAACTGTTTTTT.

The chain employs TRBV4-2 and TRBJ1-1, with D uncertain. Deletions cut 1 base from V and 1 base from J, with 25 bases between. Per germline, CDR1 LGHNA and CDR2 YNFKEQ. CDR3 size: 20 residues. The CDR3 loop reads CASSQVLGRGSRYQNTEAFF. CDR3 nucleotides: TGTGCCAGCAGCCAAGTTCTGGGTCGCGGCAGCCGATACCAGAACACTGAAGCTTTCTTT.

J is TRBJ2-5 and V is TRBV7-3; 8 nucleotides agree with TRBD2. The CDR3 length is 13 residues. Germline CDR1 is SGHTA and CDR2 is FQGTGA. J lost 2 bases, V lost 5 bases, and 1 base had no gene match. The CDR3 DNA is TGTGCCAGCAGCCCGGGGGGGCAAGAGACCCAGTACTTC. This sequence encodes CASSPGGQETQYF.

The J gene is TRBJ2-2, the V gene TRBV5-8; D is unclear. Germline CDR1 SGHTS, CDR2 YDEGEE. The CDR3 has 12 amino acids. V lost 4 bases, J lost 3 bases, and 4 bases lay in between. The CDR3: CASSPYTGELFF. The CDR3 DNA follows: TGTGCCAGCAGCCCTTACACCGGGGAGCTGTTTTTT.

The sample holds a few counts of this clone. The V gene is TRBV4-3, the J gene TRBJ2-3; 9 bases are a match to TRBD2. The germline V gene encodes CDR1 LGHNA and CDR2 YSLEER. CDR3 length: 18 residues. The J segment lost 3 bases and the V segment lost 0 bases, leaving 10 bases of the junction unmatched. The CDR3 reads CASSQDWVAGEKTDTQYF. The CDR3 DNA reads TGCGCCAGCAGCCAAGACTGGGTAGCGGGGGAAAAAACAGATACGCAGTATTTT.

This clone has just one count. J is TRBJ1-1 and V is TRBV6-5; the D gene is possibly TRBD1 (6 bases). The CDR3 length is 13 residues. Trimming left V 2 bases short and J 12 bases short, with 16 bases between. Germline V gene lookup returns CDR1 MNHEY and CDR2 SVGAGI. Here the CDR3 reads CASSYQIQGSTFF. CDR3 bases: TGTGCCAGCAGTTACCAGATACAGGGTAGCACTTTCTTT.

The J gene is TRBJ2-5, the V gene TRBV5-1; D not resolved. The ends were cut back, 0 bases at V and 1 base at J, with 4 bases in the middle. CDR3 length: 13 residues. The germline V gene has CDR1 SGHRS and CDR2 YFSETQ. CDR3 in amino acids: CASSLAVQETQYF. CDR3 bases: TGCGCCAGCAGCTTGGCAGTCCAAGAGACCCAGTACTTC.

This clone was counted between two and nine times. V and J are TRBV11-2 and TRBJ1-2; maybe TRBD1 (6 bases). Germline-derived CDR1 and CDR2 are SGHAT and FQNNGV. V was cut by 4 bases and J by 6 bases, with 15 bases left in between. CDR3 length equals 14 residues. The CDR3 region is CASSSILRTDGYTF. CDR3 bases: TGTGCCAGCAGCTCCATACTCCGGACAGATGGCTACACCTTC. Supplemented by reference TRBV11-2 and TRBJ1-2, the full variable domain reads EAGVAQSPRYKIIEKRQSVAFWCNPISGHATLYWYQQILGQGPKLLIQFQNNGVVDDSQLPKDRFSAERLKGVDSTLKIQPAKLEDSAVYLCASSSILRTDGYTFGSGTRLTVV.

Details on this clone: This sample also contains other DNA sequences that code for the same CDR3. The V gene is TRBV27, the J gene TRBJ1-1; no definite D call. V was clipped by 4 bases and J by 0 bases, with 18 bases between them. This CDR3 has 17 residues. Germline CDR1 is MNHEY and CDR2 is SMNVEV (reference sequence). For the CDR3, the DNA is TGTGCCAGCAGTTCGGCCCGAGGTAGAGGCATGAACACTGAAGCTTTCTTT. Translating gives CASSSARGRGMNTEAFF.

The gene calls are TRBV6-6 and TRBJ2-7, with 10 bases fitting TRBD1. CDR1 MNHNY and CDR2 SVGAGI come from the germline V gene (reference sequence). This CDR3 contains 16 residues. Trimming removed 1 base from V and 4 bases from J; junction bases left unmatched: 7. In DNA form, the CDR3 reads TGTGCCAGCAGTTACTATACACCGGGACAGGGGTACGAGCAGTACTTC. This codes for CASSYYTPGQGYEQYF.

The chain carries TRBV19 and TRBJ2-2; a possible D gene is TRBD1 (5 bases). Per the germline V gene, CDR1 is LNHDA and CDR2 is SQIVND (reference sequence). The CDR3 loop spans 15 amino acids. Trimming cost V 0 bases and J 6 bases, with 11 bases left between them. In DNA form, the CDR3 reads TGTGCCAGTAGTATAGAGGGGCTAATCGCCGGGGAGCTGTTTTTT. This codes for CASSIEGLIAGELFF.

CDR3 sequence reads: CASSYGGAQETQYF. As DNA, the CDR3 is TGTGCCAGTAGTTACGGGGGGGCTCAAGAGACCCAGTACTTC. The genes are TRBV19 and TRBJ2-5, with 8 positions matching TRBD2. The V gene's germline CDR1 is LNHDA and CDR2 SQIVND (reference sequence). V dropped 5 bases and J dropped 2; count of bases not matched to a gene: 4. The CDR3 is 14 residues long.